This T cell receptor beta chain was sequenced in a study of blood T cell repertoires in COVID-19. CDR3 length: 14 amino acids. V lost 4 bases, J lost 6 bases, and 5 bases stayed unmatched. Germline CDR1 is SNHLY and CDR2 is FYNNEI. Participants' reported clinical history set cohort assignment. The protocol was immunoSEQ multiplex PCR, while the TCRdb copy is restricted to in-frame clones and leaves out a portion. The sample holds about 170,000 clones; approximately 79% are singletons and the top ten take roughly 19%. Sequencing input: PBMCs or T cells enriched from blood (not recorded which). This chain connects TRBV2 to TRBJ1-5, with 8 bases lining up with TRBD1. This TCR was sampled from a woman in her 70s in a cohort exposed to, infected with or recovered from COVID-19 (not recorded which). The CDR3: CASSADRGGQPQHF. CDR3 DNA: TGTGCCAGCAGTGCTGACAGGGGCGGTCAGCCCCAGCATTTT.